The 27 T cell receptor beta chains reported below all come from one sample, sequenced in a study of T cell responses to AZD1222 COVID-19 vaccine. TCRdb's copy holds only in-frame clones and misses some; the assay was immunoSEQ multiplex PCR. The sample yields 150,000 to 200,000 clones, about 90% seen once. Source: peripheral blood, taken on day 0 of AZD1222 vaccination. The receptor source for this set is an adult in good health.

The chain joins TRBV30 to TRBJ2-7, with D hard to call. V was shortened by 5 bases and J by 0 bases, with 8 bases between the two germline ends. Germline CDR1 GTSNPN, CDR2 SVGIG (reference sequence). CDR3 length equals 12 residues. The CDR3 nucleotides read TGTGCCTGGGGTCCTTACTCCTACGAGCAGTACTTC. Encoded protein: CAWGPYSYEQYF.

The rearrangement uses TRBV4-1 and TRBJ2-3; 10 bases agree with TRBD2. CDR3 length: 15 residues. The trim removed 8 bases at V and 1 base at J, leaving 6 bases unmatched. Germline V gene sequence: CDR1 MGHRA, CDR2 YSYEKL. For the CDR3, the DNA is TGCGCCAGCGACCCTAGCGGGAGCCGCACAGATACGCAGTATTTT. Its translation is CASDPSGSRTDTQYF.

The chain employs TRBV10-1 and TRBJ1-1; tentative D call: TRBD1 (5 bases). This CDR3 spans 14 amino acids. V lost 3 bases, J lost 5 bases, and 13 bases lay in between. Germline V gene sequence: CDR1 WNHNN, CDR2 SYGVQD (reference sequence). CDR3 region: CASSERVGRTEAFF. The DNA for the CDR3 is TGCGCCAGCAGTGAACGGGTGGGGCGGACTGAAGCTTTCTTT.

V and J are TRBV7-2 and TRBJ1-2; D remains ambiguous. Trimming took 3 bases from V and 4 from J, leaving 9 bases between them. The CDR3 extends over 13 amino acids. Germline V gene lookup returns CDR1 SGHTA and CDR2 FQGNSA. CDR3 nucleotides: TGTGCCAGCAGCTTCGCGTCCCCCTATGGCTACACCTTC. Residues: CASSFASPYGYTF.

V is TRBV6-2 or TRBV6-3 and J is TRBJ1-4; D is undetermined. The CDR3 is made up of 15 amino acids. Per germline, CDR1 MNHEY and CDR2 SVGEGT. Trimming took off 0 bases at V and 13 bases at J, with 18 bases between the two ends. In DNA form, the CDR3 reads TGTGCCAGCAGTTACTCTTCCGGGCCTGGTGAAGGACTGTTTTTT. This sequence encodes CASSYSSGPGEGLFF.

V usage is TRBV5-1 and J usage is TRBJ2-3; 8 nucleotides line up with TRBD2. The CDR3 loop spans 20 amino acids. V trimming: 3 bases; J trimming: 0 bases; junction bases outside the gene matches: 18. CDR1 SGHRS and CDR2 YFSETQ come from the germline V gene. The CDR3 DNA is TGCGCCAGCAGCTCGTCCGGGGGTAGCGGGATTCGGGCTAGCACAGATACGCAGTATTTT. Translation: CASSSSGGSGIRASTDTQYF.

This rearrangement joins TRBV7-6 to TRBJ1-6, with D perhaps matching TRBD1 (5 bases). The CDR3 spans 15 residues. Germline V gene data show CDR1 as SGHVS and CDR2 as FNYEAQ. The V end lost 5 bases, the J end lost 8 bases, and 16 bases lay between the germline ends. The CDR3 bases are TGTGCCAGCAGCCCCAACGGGGGGTATGATTCACCCCTCCACTTT. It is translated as CASSPNGGYDSPLHF. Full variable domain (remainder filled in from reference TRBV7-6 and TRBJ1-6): GAGVSQSPRYKVTKRGQDVALRCDPISGHVSLYWYRQALGQGPEFLTYFNYEAQQDKSGLPNDRFSAERPEGSISTLTIQRTEQRDSAMYRCASSPNGGYDSPLHFGNGTRLTVT.

The CDR3, as DNA: TGTGCCACCAGTCAAGAGGGACCCAACACCGGGGAGCTGTTTTTT. Its protein is CATSQEGPNTGELFF. This chain links TRBV24-1 with TRBJ2-2, with D possibly being TRBD1 or TRBD2 (5 bases each). This CDR3 contains 15 residues. CDR1 and CDR2 (germline): KGHDR, SFDVKD. The V end was cut by 6 bases, the J end by 2 bases, with 12 bases between.

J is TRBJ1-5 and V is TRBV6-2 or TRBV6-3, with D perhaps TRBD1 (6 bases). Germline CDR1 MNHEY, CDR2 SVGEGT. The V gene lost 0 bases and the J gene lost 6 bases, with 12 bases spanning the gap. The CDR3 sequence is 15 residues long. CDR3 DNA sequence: TGTGCCAGCAGTTACTCGTCGGCAGGGGTTCAGCCCCAGCATTTT. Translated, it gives CASSYSSAGVQPQHF.

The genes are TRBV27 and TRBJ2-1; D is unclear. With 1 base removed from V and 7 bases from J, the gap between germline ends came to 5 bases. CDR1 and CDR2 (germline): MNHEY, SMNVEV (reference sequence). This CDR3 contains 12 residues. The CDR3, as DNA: TGTGCCAGCAGTTTATTTGGAAATGAGCAGTTCTTC. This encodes CASSLFGNEQFF.

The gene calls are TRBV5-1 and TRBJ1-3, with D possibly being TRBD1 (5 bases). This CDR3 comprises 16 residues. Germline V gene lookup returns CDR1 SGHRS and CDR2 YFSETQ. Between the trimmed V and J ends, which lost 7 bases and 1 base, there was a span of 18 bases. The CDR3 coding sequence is TGCGCCAGCGGACCTCTTGGGGCTAGTTCTGGAAACACCATATATTTT. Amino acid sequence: CASGPLGASSGNTIYF.

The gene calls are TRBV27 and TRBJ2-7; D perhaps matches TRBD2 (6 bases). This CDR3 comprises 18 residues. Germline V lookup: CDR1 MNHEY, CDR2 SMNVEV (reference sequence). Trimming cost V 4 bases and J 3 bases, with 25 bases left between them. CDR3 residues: CASSSPSASRGMHYEQYF. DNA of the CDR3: TGTGCCAGCAGTTCCCCTTCGGCCTCGCGGGGAATGCACTACGAGCAGTACTTC.

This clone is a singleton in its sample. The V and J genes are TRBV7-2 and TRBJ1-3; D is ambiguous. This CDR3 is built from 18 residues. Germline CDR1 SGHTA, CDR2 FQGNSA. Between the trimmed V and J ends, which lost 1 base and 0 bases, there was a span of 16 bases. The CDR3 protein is CASSLVGLGYGSGNTIYF. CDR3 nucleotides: TGTGCCAGCAGCTTAGTCGGGTTGGGGTACGGCTCTGGAAACACCATATATTTT.

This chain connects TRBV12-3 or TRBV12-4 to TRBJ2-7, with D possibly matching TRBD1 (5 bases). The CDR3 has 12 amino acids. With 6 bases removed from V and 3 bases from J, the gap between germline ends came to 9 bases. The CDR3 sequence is CASSQTVYEQYF. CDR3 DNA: TGTGCCAGCAGCCAGACAGTCTACGAGCAGTACTTC.

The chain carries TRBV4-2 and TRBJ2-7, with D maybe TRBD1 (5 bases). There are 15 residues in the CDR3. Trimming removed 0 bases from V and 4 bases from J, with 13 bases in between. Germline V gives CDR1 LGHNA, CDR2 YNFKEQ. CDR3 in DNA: TGTGCCAGCAGCCAAGATGGGTCAGGGCTTTACGAGCAGTACTTC. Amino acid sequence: CASSQDGSGLYEQYF.

The CDR3 bases are TGTGCCACCGGACTAGCGGGAGGGATGACAGATACGCAGTATTTT. This codes for CATGLAGGMTDTQYF. This rearrangement joins TRBV10-3 to TRBJ2-3; 15 bases map to TRBD2. Germline CDR1 is ENHRY and CDR2 is SYGVKD. CDR3 length equals 15 residues. V shed 10 bases, J shed 3 bases, and the junction held 5 bases outside the gene matches.

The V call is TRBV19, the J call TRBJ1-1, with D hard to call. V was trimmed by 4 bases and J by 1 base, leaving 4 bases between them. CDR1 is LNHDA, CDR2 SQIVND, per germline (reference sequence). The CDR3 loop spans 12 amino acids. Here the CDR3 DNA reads TGTGCCAGTAGTAACCGGAACACTGAAGCTTTCTTT. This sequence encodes CASSNRNTEAFF. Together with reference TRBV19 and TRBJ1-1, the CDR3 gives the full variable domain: DGGITQSPKYLFRKEGQNVTLSCEQNLNHDAMYWYRQDPGQGLRLIYYSQIVNDFQKGDIAEGYSVSREKKESFPLTVTSAQKNPTAFYLCASSNRNTEAFFGQGTRLTVV.

The CDR3: CASSSRSRPDTEAFF. The CDR3 DNA sequence: TGTGCCAGCAGTTCGCGATCGAGACCGGACACTGAAGCTTTCTTT. V and J are TRBV6-5 and TRBJ1-1, with D unclear. Germline loops: CDR1 MNHEY, CDR2 SVGAGI. Trimming took off 4 bases at V and 3 bases at J, with 15 bases between the two ends. The CDR3 contains 15 residues.

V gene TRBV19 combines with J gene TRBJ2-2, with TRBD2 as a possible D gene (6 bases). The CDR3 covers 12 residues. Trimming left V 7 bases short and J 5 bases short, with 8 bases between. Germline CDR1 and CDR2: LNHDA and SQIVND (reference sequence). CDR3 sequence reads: CASNGGTGELFF. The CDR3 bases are TGTGCCAGTAATGGGGGGACCGGGGAGCTGTTTTTT.

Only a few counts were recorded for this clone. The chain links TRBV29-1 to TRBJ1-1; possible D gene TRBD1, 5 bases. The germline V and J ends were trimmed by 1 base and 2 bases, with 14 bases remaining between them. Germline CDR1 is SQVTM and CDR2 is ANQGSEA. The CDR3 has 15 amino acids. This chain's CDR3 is CSVEARGGGNTEAFF. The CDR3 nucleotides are TGCAGCGTTGAAGCCCGTGGGGGAGGTAACACTGAAGCTTTCTTT.

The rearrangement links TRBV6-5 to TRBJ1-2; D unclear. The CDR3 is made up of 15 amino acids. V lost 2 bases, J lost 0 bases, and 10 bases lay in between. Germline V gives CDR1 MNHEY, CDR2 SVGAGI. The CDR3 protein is CASSYGVLTNYGYTF. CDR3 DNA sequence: TGTGCCAGCAGTTACGGTGTACTGACTAACTATGGCTACACCTTC.

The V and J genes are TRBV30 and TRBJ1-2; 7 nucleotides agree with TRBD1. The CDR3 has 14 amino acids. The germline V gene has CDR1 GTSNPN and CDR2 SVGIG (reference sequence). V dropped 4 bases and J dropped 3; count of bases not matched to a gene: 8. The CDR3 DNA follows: TGTGCCTGGACCCTAACCGGACAGGACTATGGCTACACCTTC. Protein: CAWTLTGQDYGYTF.

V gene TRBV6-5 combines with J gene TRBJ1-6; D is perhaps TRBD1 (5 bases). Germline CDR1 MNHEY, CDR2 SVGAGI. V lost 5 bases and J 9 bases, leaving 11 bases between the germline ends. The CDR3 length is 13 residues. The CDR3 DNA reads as TGTGCCAGCAGTCCGAACAGGTTTTCACCCCTCCACTTT. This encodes CASSPNRFSPLHF.

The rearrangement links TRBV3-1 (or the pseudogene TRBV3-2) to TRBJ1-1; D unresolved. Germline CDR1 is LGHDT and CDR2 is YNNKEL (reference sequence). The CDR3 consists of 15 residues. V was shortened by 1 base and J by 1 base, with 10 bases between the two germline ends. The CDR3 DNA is TGTGCCAGCAGCCAAGGGCGGGGAAAGAACACTGAAGCTTTCTTT. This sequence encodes CASSQGRGKNTEAFF.

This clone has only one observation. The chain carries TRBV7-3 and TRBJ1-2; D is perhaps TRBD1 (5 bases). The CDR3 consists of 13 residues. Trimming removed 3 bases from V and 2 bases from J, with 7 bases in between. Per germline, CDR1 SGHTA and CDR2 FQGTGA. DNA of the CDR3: TGTGCCAGCAGCTTGGCAGGGAACTATGGCTACACCTTC. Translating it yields CASSLAGNYGYTF. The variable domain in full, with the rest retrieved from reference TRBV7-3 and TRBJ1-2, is GAGVSQTPSNKVTEKGKYVELRCDPISGHTALYWYRQSLGQGPEFLIYFQGTGAADDSGLPNDRFFAVRPEGSVSTLKIQRTERGDSAVYLCASSLAGNYGYTFGSGTRLTVV.

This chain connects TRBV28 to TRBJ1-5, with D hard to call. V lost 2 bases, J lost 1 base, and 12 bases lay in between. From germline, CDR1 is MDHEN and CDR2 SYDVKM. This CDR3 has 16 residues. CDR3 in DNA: TGTGCCAGCAGTTTACGTGGGATATACAGCAATCAGCCCCAGCATTTT. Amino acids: CASSLRGIYSNQPQHF. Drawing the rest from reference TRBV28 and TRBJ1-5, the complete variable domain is DVKVTQSSRYLVKRTGEKVFLECVQDMDHENMFWYRQDPGLGLRLIYFSYDVKMKEKGDIPEGYSVSREKKERFSLILESASTNQTSMYLCASSLRGIYSNQPQHFGDGTRLSIL.

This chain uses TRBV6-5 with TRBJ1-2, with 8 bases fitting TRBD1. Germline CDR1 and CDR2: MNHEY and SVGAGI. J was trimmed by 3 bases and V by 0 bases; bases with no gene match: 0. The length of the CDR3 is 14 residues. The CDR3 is CASSYSQGDYGYTF. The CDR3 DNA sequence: TGTGCCAGCAGTTACTCACAGGGGGACTATGGCTACACCTTC.